These 14 T cell receptor beta chains share one sample of origin, sequenced in a study of T cells in Graves' hyperthyroidism and ophthalmopathy. Researchers took RNA transcripts and amplified the TCR beta CDR3 regions from them. RT-PCR in the first round (using the HTBI primer set) targeted the TCR CDR3. TCRdb used MiXCR to reprocess the multiplex PCR reads, holding one entry per CDR3 protein. The table records around 250,000 distinct CDR3 sequences, less than 20% of them present only once. Sequenced material: blood. Receptors were obtained from a woman between 18 and 29 years old with Graves' ophthalmopathy.

This clonotype was observed many times. CDR3 region: CSARPKGSISMNTEAFF. CDR3 DNA: TGCAGTGCTAGACCAAAGGGGTCCATCTCCATGAACACTGAAGCTTTCTTT. V usage is TRBV20-1 and J usage is TRBJ1-1; perhaps TRBD1 as D (5 bases). The CDR3 contains 17 residues. In germline, CDR1 is DFQATT, CDR2 SNEGSKA (reference sequence). Trimming left V 2 bases short and J 0 bases short, with 19 bases between.

This clonotype was seen at least ten times. The CDR3 region is CSARDRADLLDTQYF. In DNA, the CDR3 is TGCAGTGCTAGAGATAGGGCGGACCTTCTAGATACGCAGTATTTT. The genes are TRBV20-1 and TRBJ2-3, with D unclear. The CDR3 sequence is 15 residues long. Trimming pared 0 bases from V and 5 bases from J, leaving 15 bases between. The germline V gene has CDR1 DFQATT and CDR2 SNEGSKA (reference sequence).

This clonotype has a count of ten or more. The junction does not match germline at one end; this may be a read error. This chain uses TRBV6-1 with TRBJ1-2; D is unclear. The CDR3 covers 13 residues. CDR1 is MNHNS, CDR2 SASEGT, per germline. The CDR3 DNA follows: TGTGCCAGCAGTGAAACCCCATCTTATGCCTACACCTTC. This codes for CASSETPSYAYTF.

The table lists this clonotype with many counts. The chain is built from TRBV28 and TRBJ1-5; D is perhaps TRBD1 (5 bases). Germline loops: CDR1 MDHEN, CDR2 SYDVKM. This CDR3 contains 15 residues. Trimming pared 3 bases from V and 4 bases from J, leaving 13 bases between. CDR3 residues: CASSFFREGNQPQHF. CDR3 bases: TGTGCCAGCAGTTTTTTCAGGGAGGGAAATCAGCCCCAGCATTTT. Filled out from reference TRBV28 and TRBJ1-5, the complete variable domain reads DVKVTQSSRYLVKRTGEKVFLECVQDMDHENMFWYRQDPGLGLRLIYFSYDVKMKEKGDIPEGYSVSREKKERFSLILESASTNQTSMYLCASSFFREGNQPQHFGDGTRLSIL.

This clonotype was seen at least ten times. CDR3 bases: TGTGCCAGCAGCCGCGGGACTAGCGGGAGTCCCAATGAGCAGTTCTTC. It yields the protein CASSRGTSGSPNEQFF. V usage is TRBV4-2 and J usage is TRBJ2-1; 14 bases map to TRBD2. CDR1 and CDR2 from the germline V gene are LGHNA and YNFKEQ. This CDR3 has 16 amino acids. V shed 4 bases, J shed 6 bases, and the junction held 5 bases outside the gene matches.

This clonotype was seen at least ten times. V usage is TRBV10-3 and J usage is TRBJ1-1, with D unclear. Per germline, CDR1 ENHRY and CDR2 SYGVKD. V gave up 1 base and J gave up 1 base, with 10 bases separating them. This CDR3 is built from 15 residues. CDR3 region: CAISEYVGPNTEAFF. As DNA, the CDR3 is TGTGCCATCAGTGAGTACGTCGGACCGAACACTGAAGCTTTCTTT.

Many counts were recorded for this clonotype. The chain is built from TRBV30 and TRBJ2-7, with 7 bases that match TRBD1. V gave up 1 base and J gave up 5 bases; unmatched junction bases: 8. Germline CDR1 reads GTSNPN; CDR2 reads SVGIG (reference sequence). CDR3 size: 14 residues. The CDR3 bases are TGTGCCTGGAGTGCCGGTACAGGGGACCACGAGCAGTACTTC. Translation gives CAWSAGTGDHEQYF. The full variable domain, its missing parts supplied by reference TRBV30 and TRBJ2-7, is SQTIHQWPATLVQPVGSPLSLECTVEGTSNPNLYWYRQAAGRGLQLLFYSVGIGQISSEVPQNLSASRPQDRQFILSSKKLLLSDSGFYLCAWSAGTGDHEQYFGPGTRLTVT.

This clonotype appeared many times. V usage is TRBV27 and J usage is TRBJ1-1, with a weak D call TRBD1 (6 bases). The CDR3 is made up of 16 amino acids. The V gene's germline CDR1 is MNHEY and CDR2 SMNVEV (reference sequence). Trimming removed 6 bases from V and 1 base from J, with 18 bases in between. The CDR3 DNA is TGTGCCAGCAGCACAGGGATAGTTCGGGGGAACACTGAAGCTTTCTTT. As protein: CASSTGIVRGNTEAFF.

The table lists this clonotype with many counts. This rearrangement joins TRBV27 to TRBJ2-4; TRBD2 agrees at 10 bases. The CDR3 is 16 residues long. The germline V gene has CDR1 MNHEY and CDR2 SMNVEV (reference sequence). V was clipped by 3 bases and J by 4 bases; unmatched bases: 6. Here the CDR3 reads CASSLSSSGGKNIQYF. As DNA, the CDR3 is TGTGCCAGCAGTTTGTCATCTAGCGGGGGAAAAAACATTCAGTACTTC.

In its sample, this clonotype was seen many times. V usage is TRBV7-6 and J usage is TRBJ2-2; 9 bases fit TRBD2. Germline V gene lookup returns CDR1 SGHVS and CDR2 FNYEAQ. CDR3 length: 20 residues. The ends lost 0 bases at V and 0 bases at J; junction bases unmatched: 11. The CDR3 region has the DNA TGTGCCAGCAGCTTAGCCCTAGCGGGGACTACGGGGGCGAACACCGGGGAGCTGTTTTTT. Translation gives CASSLALAGTTGANTGELFF.

This clonotype was counted ten times or more. V gene TRBV4-1 combines with J gene TRBJ1-1, with 7 bases that match TRBD1. The CDR3 has 14 amino acids. The V and J ends lost 6 bases and 6 bases, in that order; junction bases with no gene match: 10. Germline CDR1 MGHRA, CDR2 YSYEKL. The CDR3 here is CASRQPGQRSEAFF. The CDR3 DNA follows: TGCGCCAGCAGACAACCGGGACAGCGCTCTGAAGCTTTCTTT.

This clonotype was seen many times. This chain uses TRBV11-2 with TRBJ2-7; weak D call: TRBD2 (6 bases). Deletions cut 7 bases from V and 7 bases from J, with 17 bases between. The length of the CDR3 is 13 residues. Germline V CDR1 and CDR2: SGHAT, FQNNGV. The CDR3 nucleotides are TGTGCCAGCATCCCTTTGACTAGGCAAGAGCAGTACTTC. Protein product: CASIPLTRQEQYF.

This clonotype has a handful of counts. Compared with germline, one end of the junction differs, possibly owing to a read error. The CDR3 loop reads CATASDMNTEASF. For the CDR3, the DNA is TGTGCCACAGCTTCAGACATGAACACTGAAGCTTCCTTT. The rearrangement joins TRBV15 to TRBJ1-1, with D unresolved. The germline V gene encodes CDR1 LNHNV and CDR2 YYDKDF (reference sequence). The CDR3 covers 13 residues. Combining the CDR3 with reference TRBV15 and TRBJ1-1 gives the whole variable domain DAMVIQNPRYQVTQFGKPVTLSCSQTLNHNVMYWYQQKSSQAPKLLFHYYDKDFNNEADTPDNFQSRRPNTSFCFLDIRSPGLGDTAMYLCATASDMNTEASFGQGTRLTVV.

This clonotype was observed many times. V gene TRBV28 combines with J gene TRBJ2-7; D remains unclear. The V end was cut by 3 bases, the J end by 2 bases, with 20 bases between. Germline CDR1 and CDR2: MDHEN and SYDVKM. CDR3 length: 17 residues. As DNA, the CDR3 is TGTGCCAGCAGTTTGACCCCCCACGTGACCGCAGCCTACGAGCAGTACTTC. Amino acids: CASSLTPHVTAAYEQYF.